Included here is one T cell receptor beta chain sequence, with context. This table comes from immunoSEQ multiplex PCR, and its TCRdb copy is limited to in-frame clones, with some not included. Of 100,000 to 120,000 clones listed, 92% are singletons. This sample stems from a study of T cell responses to AZD1222 COVID-19 vaccine. Material: peripheral blood, obtained on day 0 of AZD1222 vaccination. The receptor was derived from an adult in good health.

CDR3 sequence reads: CASSQGPVNEQFF. CDR3 coding DNA: TGTGCCAGCAGTCAGGGACCGGTCAATGAGCAGTTCTTC. V gene TRBV6-5 combines with J gene TRBJ2-1; either TRBD1 or TRBD2 may supply D (5 bases each). Trimming shortened V by 5 bases and J by 6 bases, and 11 bases separated the two germline ends. This CDR3 has 13 residues. Germline V lookup: CDR1 MNHEY, CDR2 SVGAGI.